This TCR beta chain was captured by sequencing in a study of T cell responses to AZD1222 COVID-19 vaccine. Sequencing used immunoSEQ multiplex PCR; TCRdb keeps in-frame clones, though not all of them. Of around 76,000 clones listed, about four fifths are singletons. For this clone: The antigen remains unidentified.

Study outcomes and limitations: Spike was spanned by vaccine-associated CD4 TCRs, with dominance at 160-218 and 743-854.

The germline CDR1 and CDR2 sequences are SEHNR and FQNEAQ (reference sequence). The V end lost 5 bases, the J end lost 4 bases, and 17 bases lay between the germline ends. The CDR3 has 15 residues. This chain joins TRBV7-9 and TRBJ1-1; D may be TRBD1 (6 bases). The clonotype was recovered from an adult in good health. The specimen comprised peripheral blood, sampled on day 0 of AZD1222 vaccination. The DNA for the CDR3 is TGTGCCAGCAGCCGCAGAGGGGGATCGGGCACTGAAGCTTTCTTT. Residues: CASSRRGGSGTEAFF.